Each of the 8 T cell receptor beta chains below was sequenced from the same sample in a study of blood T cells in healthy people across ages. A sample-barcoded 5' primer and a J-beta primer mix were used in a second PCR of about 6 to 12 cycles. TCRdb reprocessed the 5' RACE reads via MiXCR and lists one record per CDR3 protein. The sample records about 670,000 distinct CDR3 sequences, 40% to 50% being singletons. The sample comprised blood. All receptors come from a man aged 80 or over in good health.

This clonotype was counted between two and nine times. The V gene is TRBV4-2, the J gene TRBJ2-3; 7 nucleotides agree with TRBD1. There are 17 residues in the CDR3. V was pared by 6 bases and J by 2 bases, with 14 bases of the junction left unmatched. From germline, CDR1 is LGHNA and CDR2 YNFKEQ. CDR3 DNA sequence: TGTGCCAGCAGGGGGCAGGACCGACAGGGTGTCACAGATACGCAGTATTTT. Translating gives CASRGQDRQGVTDTQYF.

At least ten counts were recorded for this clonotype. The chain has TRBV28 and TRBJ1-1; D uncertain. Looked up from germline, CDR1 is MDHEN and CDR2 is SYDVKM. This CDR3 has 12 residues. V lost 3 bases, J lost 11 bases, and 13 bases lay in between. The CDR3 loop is CASSFSAMGAFF. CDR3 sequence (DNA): TGTGCCAGCAGTTTCTCCGCCATGGGCGCTTTCTTT. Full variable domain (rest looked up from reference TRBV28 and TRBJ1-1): DVKVTQSSRYLVKRTGEKVFLECVQDMDHENMFWYRQDPGLGLRLIYFSYDVKMKEKGDIPEGYSVSREKKERFSLILESASTNQTSMYLCASSFSAMGAFFGQGTRLTVV.

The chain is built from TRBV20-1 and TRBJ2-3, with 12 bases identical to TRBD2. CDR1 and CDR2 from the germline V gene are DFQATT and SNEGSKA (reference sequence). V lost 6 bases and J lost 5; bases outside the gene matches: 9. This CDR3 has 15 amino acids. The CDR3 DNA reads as TGCAGTGCCACGACTAGCGGGGGTTGGGGAGATACGCAGTATTTT. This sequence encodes CSATTSGGWGDTQYF.

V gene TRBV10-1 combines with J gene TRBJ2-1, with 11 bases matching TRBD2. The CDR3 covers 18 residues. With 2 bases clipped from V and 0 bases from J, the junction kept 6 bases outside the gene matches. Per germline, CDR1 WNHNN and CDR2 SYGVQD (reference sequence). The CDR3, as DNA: TGCGCCAGCAGTGAGCCGACTAGCGGGGAAAGCTCCTACAATGAGCAGTTCTTC. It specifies CASSEPTSGESSYNEQFF.

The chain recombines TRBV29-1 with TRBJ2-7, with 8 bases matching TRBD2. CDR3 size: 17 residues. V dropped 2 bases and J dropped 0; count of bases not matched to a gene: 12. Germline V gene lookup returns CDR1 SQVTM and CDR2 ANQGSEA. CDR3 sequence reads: CSVEPAGAGPSSYEQYF. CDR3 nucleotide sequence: TGCAGCGTTGAACCAGCGGGAGCCGGCCCCAGCTCCTACGAGCAGTACTTC.

DNA for the CDR3: TGTGCCAGCAGCCCTTCCGGGGCCGCGCAGTATTTT. Translating it yields CASSPSGAAQYF. The chain links TRBV11-2 to TRBJ2-3; the D call may be TRBD1 or TRBD2 (5 bases each). This CDR3 contains 12 residues. V lost 5 bases and J 10 bases, leaving 13 bases between the germline ends. Germline V lookup: CDR1 SGHAT, CDR2 FQNNGV.

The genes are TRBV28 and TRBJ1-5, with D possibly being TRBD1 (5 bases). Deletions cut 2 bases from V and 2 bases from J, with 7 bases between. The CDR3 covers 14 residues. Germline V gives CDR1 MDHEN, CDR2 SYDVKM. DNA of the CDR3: TGTGCCAGCAGTTTACAACAGGGCAATCAGCCCCAGCATTTT. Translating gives CASSLQQGNQPQHF.

In DNA form, the CDR3 reads TGTGCCAGCAGCTTAGTCGGGCAGGGGGGTGCAGATACGCAGTATTTT. Translating it yields CASSLVGQGGADTQYF. The V call is TRBV7-2, the J call TRBJ2-3, with a tentative D call TRBD1 (7 bases). Germline loops: CDR1 SGHTA, CDR2 FQGNSA. The CDR3 covers 16 residues. Between the trimmed V and J ends, which lost 1 base and 4 bases, there was a span of 15 bases.